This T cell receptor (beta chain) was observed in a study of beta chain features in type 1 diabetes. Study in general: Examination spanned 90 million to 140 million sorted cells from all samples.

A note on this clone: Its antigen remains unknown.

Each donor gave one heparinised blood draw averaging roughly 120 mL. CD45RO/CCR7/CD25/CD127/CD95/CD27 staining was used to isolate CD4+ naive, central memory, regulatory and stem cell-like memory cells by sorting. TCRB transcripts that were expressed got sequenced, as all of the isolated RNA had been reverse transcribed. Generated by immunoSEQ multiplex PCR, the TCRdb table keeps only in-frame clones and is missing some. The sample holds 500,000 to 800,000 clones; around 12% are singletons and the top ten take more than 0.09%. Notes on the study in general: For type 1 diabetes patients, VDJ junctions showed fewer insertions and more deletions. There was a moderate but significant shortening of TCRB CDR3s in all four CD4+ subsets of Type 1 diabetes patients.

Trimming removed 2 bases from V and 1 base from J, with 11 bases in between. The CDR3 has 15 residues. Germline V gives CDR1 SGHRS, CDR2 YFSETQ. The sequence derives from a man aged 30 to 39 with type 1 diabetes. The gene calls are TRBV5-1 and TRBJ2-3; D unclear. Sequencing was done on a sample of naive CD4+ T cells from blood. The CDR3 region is CASSFDGSGTDTQYF. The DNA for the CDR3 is TGCGCCAGCAGCTTCGACGGATCGGGCACAGATACGCAGTATTTT.